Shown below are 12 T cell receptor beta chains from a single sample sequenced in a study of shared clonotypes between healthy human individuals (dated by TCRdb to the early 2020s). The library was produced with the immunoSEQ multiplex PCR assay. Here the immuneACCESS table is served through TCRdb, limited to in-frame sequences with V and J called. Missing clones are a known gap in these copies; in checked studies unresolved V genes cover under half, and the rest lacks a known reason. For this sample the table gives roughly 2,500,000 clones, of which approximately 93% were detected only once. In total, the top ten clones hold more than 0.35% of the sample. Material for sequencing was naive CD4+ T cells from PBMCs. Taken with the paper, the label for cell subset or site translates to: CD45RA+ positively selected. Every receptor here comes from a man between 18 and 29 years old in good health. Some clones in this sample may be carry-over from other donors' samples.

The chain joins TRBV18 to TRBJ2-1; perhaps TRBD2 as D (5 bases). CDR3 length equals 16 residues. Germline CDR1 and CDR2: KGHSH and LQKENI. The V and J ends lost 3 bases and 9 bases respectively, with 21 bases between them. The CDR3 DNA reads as TGTGCCAGCTCACCTGATCACGAAATACCCCGGGGTGAGCAGTTCTTC. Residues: CASSPDHEIPRGEQFF.

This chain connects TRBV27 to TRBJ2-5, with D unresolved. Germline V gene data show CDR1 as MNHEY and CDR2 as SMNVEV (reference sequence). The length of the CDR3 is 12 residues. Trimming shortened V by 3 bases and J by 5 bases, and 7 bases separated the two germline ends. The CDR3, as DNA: TGTGCCAGCAGTTTTATAGGGGAGACCCAGTACTTC. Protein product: CASSFIGETQYF.

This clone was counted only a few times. The CDR3: CASSEMLLAGGEQYF. CDR3 coding DNA: TGTGCCAGCAGTGAAATGTTACTAGCGGGGGGGGAGCAGTACTTC. The chain has TRBV6-1 and TRBJ2-7, with 13 bases lining up with TRBD2. CDR3 length equals 15 residues. Trimming removed 2 bases from V and 7 bases from J; junction bases left unmatched: 5. The germline V gene encodes CDR1 MNHNS and CDR2 SASEGT.

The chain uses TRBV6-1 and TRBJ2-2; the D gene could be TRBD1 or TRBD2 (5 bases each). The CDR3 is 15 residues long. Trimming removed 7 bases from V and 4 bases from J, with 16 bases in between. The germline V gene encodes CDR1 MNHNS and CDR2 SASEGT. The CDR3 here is CASTAGWGSTGELFF. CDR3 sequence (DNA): TGTGCCAGCACCGCCGGCTGGGGGAGCACCGGGGAGCTGTTTTTT.

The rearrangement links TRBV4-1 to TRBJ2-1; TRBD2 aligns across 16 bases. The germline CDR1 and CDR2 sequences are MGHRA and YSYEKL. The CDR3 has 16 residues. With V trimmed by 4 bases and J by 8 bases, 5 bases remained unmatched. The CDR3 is CASSLGLAGGPYEQFF. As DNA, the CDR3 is TGCGCCAGCAGCCTGGGACTAGCGGGAGGGCCTTATGAGCAGTTCTTC.

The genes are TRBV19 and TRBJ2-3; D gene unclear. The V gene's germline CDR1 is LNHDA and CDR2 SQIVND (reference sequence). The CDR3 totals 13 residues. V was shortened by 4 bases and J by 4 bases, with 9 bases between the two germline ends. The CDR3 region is CASSREAADTQYF. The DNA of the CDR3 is TGTGCCAGTAGTAGAGAAGCAGCAGATACGCAGTATTTT.

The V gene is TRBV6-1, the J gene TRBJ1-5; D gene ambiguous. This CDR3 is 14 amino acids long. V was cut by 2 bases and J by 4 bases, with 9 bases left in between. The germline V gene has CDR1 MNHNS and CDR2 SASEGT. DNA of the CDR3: TGTGCCAGCAGTGAAAGTTACGGGAATCAGCCCCAGCATTTT. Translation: CASSESYGNQPQHF.

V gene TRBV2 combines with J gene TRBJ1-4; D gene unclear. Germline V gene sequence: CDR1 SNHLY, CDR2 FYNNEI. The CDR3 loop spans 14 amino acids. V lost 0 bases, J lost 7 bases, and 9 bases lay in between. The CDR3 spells CASSEALSGEKLFF. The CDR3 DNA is TGTGCCAGCAGTGAAGCGCTTTCTGGTGAAAAACTGTTTTTT.

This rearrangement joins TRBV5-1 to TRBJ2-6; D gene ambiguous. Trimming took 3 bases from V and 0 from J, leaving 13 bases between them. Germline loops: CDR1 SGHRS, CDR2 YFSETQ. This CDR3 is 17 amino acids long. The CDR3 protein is CASSSNAPSSGANVLTF. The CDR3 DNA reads TGCGCCAGCAGCTCAAACGCCCCCAGCTCTGGGGCCAACGTCCTGACTTTC. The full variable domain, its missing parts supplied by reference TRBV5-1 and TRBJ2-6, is KAGVTQTPRYLIKTRGQQVTLSCSPISGHRSVSWYQQTPGQGLQFLFEYFSETQRNKGNFPGRFSGRQFSNSRSEMNVSTLELGDSALYLCASSSNAPSSGANVLTFGAGSRLTVL.

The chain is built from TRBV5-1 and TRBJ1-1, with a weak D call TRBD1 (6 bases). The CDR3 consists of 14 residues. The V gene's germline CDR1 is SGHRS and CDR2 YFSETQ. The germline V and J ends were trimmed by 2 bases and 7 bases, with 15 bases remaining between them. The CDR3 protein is CASSFTRQDGEAFF. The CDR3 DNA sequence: TGCGCCAGCAGCTTTACTAGACAGGACGGTGAAGCTTTCTTT. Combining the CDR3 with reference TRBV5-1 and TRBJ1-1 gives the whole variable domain KAGVTQTPRYLIKTRGQQVTLSCSPISGHRSVSWYQQTPGQGLQFLFEYFSETQRNKGNFPGRFSGRQFSNSRSEMNVSTLELGDSALYLCASSFTRQDGEAFFGQGTRLTVV.

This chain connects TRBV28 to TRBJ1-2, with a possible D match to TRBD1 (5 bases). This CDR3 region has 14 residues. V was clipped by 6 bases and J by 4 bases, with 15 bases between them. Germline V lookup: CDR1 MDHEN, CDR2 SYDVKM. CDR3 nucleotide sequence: TGTGCCAGCAGCTCTCTGAGGGGAAGCTATGGCTACACCTTC. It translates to CASSSLRGSYGYTF.

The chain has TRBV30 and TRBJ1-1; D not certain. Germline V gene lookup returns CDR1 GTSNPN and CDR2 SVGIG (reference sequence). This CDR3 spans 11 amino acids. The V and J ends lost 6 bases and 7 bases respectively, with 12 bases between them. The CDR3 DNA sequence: TGTGCCTGCAGTTGGGCGGGTGAAGCTTTCTTT. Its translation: CACSWAGEAFF.